This T cell receptor beta chain was found in a study of molecular identifiers for immune sequencing clone quantification. Germline V gene sequence: CDR1 SNHLY, CDR2 FYNNEI. With V trimmed by 3 bases and J by 4 bases, 11 bases remained unmatched. This CDR3 spans 16 amino acids. In this sample, this clonotype turned up a few times. One entry per CDR3 protein, called by TCRdb with MiXCR from the PCR reads. This table holds more than 450,000 distinct CDR3 sequences, 25% found once. This TCR was sampled from a human donor in good health. Some libraries in this study had Jurkat cell RNA spiked in. Sequences were obtained from naive CD8+ T cells from blood, with Jurkat cell RNA spiked in. Noted subset: FACS-sorted CD8+CD4-CCR7+CD45RA+ naive T cells. V gene TRBV2 combines with J gene TRBJ1-2, with 7 nucleotides matching TRBD1. CDR3 in amino acids: CASSEPGQPISYGYTF. The CDR3 nucleotides are TGTGCCAGCAGTGAGCCGGGACAGCCAATCTCCTATGGCTACACCTTC. Supplemented by reference TRBV2 and TRBJ1-2, the full variable domain reads EPEVTQTPSHQVTQMGQEVILRCVPISNHLYFYWYRQILGQKVEFLVSFYNNEISEKSEIFDDQFSVERPDGSNFTLKIRSTKLEDSAMYFCASSEPGQPISYGYTFGSGTRLTVV.